The clone carrying this T cell receptor beta chain is deemed medium-sized (0.01 to 0.1%) by its frequency. Naive CD8+ T cells carried a CD45RO-CCR7+CD27+CD95- phenotype. The sample belongs to a study of CXCR3-negative and CXCR3-positive naive CD8 T cells. 5' RACE that incorporated UMI labels was used to prepare the TRB cDNA libraries. One entry per CDR3 protein, without DNA, is what TCRdb gives after re-calling the 5' RACE reads. Found here are around 6,000 distinct CDR3 sequences; the top ten clones hold around 1.9%. The CDR3 has 15 amino acids. Germline assignment: CDR1 SEHNR and CDR2 FQNEAQ (reference sequence).

Sequencing was done on a sample of naive CXCR3- CD8+ T cells from blood. Subset: CD45RO-CCR7+CD27+CD95- naive CD8+ T cells lacking CXCR3 (TNR3-). This chain connects TRBV7-9 to TRBJ2-2; TCRdb selects TRBD1, and the lack of DNA leaves this call unchecked. The TCR was taken from a human donor in good health. Some clones in this sample may be carry-over from other donors' samples. The CDR3 loop is CASSWTEDNTGELFF.